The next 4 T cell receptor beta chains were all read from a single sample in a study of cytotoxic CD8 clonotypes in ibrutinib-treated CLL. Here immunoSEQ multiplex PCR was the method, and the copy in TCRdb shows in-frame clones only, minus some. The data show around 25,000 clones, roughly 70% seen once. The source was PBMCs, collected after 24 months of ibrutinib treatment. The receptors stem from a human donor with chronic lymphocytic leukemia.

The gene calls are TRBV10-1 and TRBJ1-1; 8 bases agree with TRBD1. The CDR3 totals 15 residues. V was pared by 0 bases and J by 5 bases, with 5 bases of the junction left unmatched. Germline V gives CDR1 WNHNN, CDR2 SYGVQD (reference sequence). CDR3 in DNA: TGCGCCAGCAGTGAGTCAACAGGGGGGACGACTGAAGCTTTCTTT. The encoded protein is CASSESTGGTTEAFF.

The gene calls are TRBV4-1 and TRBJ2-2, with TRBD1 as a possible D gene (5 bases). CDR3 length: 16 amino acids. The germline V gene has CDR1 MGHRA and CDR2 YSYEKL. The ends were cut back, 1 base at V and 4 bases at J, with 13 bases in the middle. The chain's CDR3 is CASSQGGRVSTGELFF. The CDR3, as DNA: TGCGCCAGCAGCCAAGGGGGCAGGGTTTCCACCGGGGAGCTGTTTTTT.

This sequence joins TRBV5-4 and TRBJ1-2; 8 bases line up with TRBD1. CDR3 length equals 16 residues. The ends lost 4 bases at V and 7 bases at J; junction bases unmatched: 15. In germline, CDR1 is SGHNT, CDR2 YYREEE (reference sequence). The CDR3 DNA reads TGTGCCAGCAGCCCTGAGACAGGGGCCCTTCTTGGTGGCTACACCTTC. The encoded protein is CASSPETGALLGGYTF.

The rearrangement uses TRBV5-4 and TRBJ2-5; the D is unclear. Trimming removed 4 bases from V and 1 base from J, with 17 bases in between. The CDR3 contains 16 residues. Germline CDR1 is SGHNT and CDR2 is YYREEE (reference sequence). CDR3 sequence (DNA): TGTGCCAGCAGCAACCCCGAACATGGCCTCCAAGAGACCCAGTACTTC. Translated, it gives CASSNPEHGLQETQYF.